These 15 T cell receptor beta chains originate from one sample sequenced in a study of immune characterization of retroperitoneal liposarcoma. TCRdb passed the PCR reads through MiXCR, listing each CDR3 protein once. The table lists about 10,000 distinct CDR3 sequences, around 30% of them singletons. Sequenced sample: tumor tissue. All receptors derive from a male donor with retroperitoneal liposarcoma.

This clonotype was seen repeatedly, ten times or more. This rearrangement joins TRBV6-1 to TRBJ2-1; 8 bases fit TRBD2. Germline V lookup: CDR1 MNHNS, CDR2 SASEGT. The CDR3 is made up of 14 amino acids. With V trimmed by 3 bases and J by 6 bases, 4 bases remained unmatched. As DNA, the CDR3 is TGTGCCAGCAGTGAGAGCGGGGGTGTCAATGAGCAGTTCTTC. Protein product: CASSESGGVNEQFF.

This clonotype has more than one count but fewer than ten. This sequence joins TRBV6-4 and TRBJ2-4; 9 bases align to TRBD2. The CDR3 extends over 16 amino acids. The ends lost 11 bases at V and 13 bases at J; junction bases unmatched: 24. Germline CDR1 MRHNA, CDR2 SNTAGT. CDR3 DNA: TGTGCCCCCAGGGAGGTAGCGGGAGAGCCCTACAATGAGCAGTACTTC. It codes for CAPREVAGEPYNEQYF.

This clonotype has just a few counts. The chain is built from TRBV10-1 and TRBJ1-1; 7 bases map to TRBD1. V lost 4 bases, J lost 2 bases, and 4 bases stayed unmatched. The germline CDR1 and CDR2 sequences are WNHNN and SYGVQD (reference sequence). This CDR3 comprises 14 residues. The CDR3 DNA reads as TGCGCCAGCAGTGGTAACAGGGGAAACACTGAAGCTTTCTTT. Translating gives CASSGNRGNTEAFF.

The chain recombines TRBV6-8 with TRBJ2-5, with 9 bases lining up with TRBD1. CDR1 is MNHGY, CDR2 SAAAGT, per germline. CDR3 length: 13 amino acids. V shed 6 bases and J 4 bases; nucleotides not matched to a gene: 3. Here the CDR3 DNA reads TGTGCCAGCAGATCGGACAGGGGAGAGACCCAGTACTTC. This codes for CASRSDRGETQYF.

This clonotype has a count of ten or more. The genes are TRBV6-1 and TRBJ2-2; D might be TRBD1 (6 bases). The CDR3 covers 16 residues. CDR1 and CDR2 from the germline V gene are MNHNS and SASEGT. V dropped 6 bases and J dropped 4 bases, with 18 bases sitting between them. CDR3 in amino acids: CASSDRQVILTGELFF. CDR3 bases: TGTGCCAGCAGCGACAGACAGGTTATTCTCACCGGGGAGCTGTTTTTT.

This clonotype was seen ten or more times. The chain has TRBV12-3 or TRBV12-4 and TRBJ2-1, with TRBD2 matching 8 bases. V dropped 3 bases and J dropped 1; count of bases not matched to a gene: 2. The CDR3 extends over 15 amino acids. The CDR3 spells CASSLGGGSYNEQFF. CDR3 DNA sequence: TGTGCCAGCAGTTTGGGCGGGGGGTCCTACAATGAGCAGTTCTTC.

This chain uses TRBV12-3 or TRBV12-4 with TRBJ2-1; either TRBD1 or TRBD2 may fit D (5 bases each). V lost 6 bases and J 10 bases, leaving 22 bases between the germline ends. CDR3 length: 15 amino acids. The CDR3 spells CASSPSGPFNYEQFF. Written as DNA, the CDR3 is TGTGCCAGCAGCCCCTCGGGGCCATTTAACTACGAGCAGTTCTTC.

Remarks on this clonotype: One base away lies a much larger clone, so this may be a sequencing read error. The rearrangement joins TRBV11-1 to TRBJ2-4; D may be TRBD2 (7 bases). In germline, CDR1 is SGHAT, CDR2 FQDESV (reference sequence). The V and J ends lost 7 bases and 13 bases respectively, with 29 bases between them. The CDR3 covers 16 residues. The CDR3 bases are TGTGCCAGCACCGAAGACGGGGGGCCCTCCTACAATGAGCAGTACTTC. It encodes CASTEDGGPSYNEQYF. Combining the CDR3 with reference TRBV11-1 and TRBJ2-4 gives the whole variable domain EAEVAQSPRYKITEKSQAVAFWCDPISGHATLYWYRQILGQGPELLVQFQDESVVDDSQLPKDRFSAERLKGVDSTLKIQPAELGDSAMYLCASTEDGGPSYNEQYFGAGTRLSVL.

The chain combines TRBV12-3 or TRBV12-4 with TRBJ1-1; D gene uncertain. This CDR3 is built from 15 residues. V was trimmed by 1 base and J by 0 bases, leaving 9 bases between them. The CDR3 loop is CASSLGPVLNTEAFF. CDR3 in DNA: TGTGCCAGCAGTTTAGGCCCAGTCCTGAACACTGAAGCTTTCTTT.

This clonotype is labeled as medium-sized. The chain is built from TRBV6-1 and TRBJ1-6; 9 bases are a match to TRBD1. This CDR3 has 14 amino acids. Trimming removed 8 bases from V and 6 bases from J; junction bases left unmatched: 5. Germline loops: CDR1 MNHNS, CDR2 SASEGT. The CDR3 sequence: CASGQGSSNSPLHF. CDR3 bases: TGTGCCAGCGGACAGGGGAGTAGTAATTCACCCCTCCACTTT.

The table lists this clonotype with many counts. The chain carries TRBV11-1 and TRBJ2-1; D is possibly TRBD2 (5 bases). Germline values: CDR1 SGHAT, CDR2 FQDESV (reference sequence). The CDR3 has 15 amino acids. V dropped 2 bases and J dropped 7 bases, with 15 bases sitting between them. The CDR3 region has the DNA TGTGCCAGCAGCTTACGGGGATTCCAACGGAATGAGCAGTTCTTC. Encoded protein: CASSLRGFQRNEQFF.

V gene TRBV6-2 or TRBV6-3 combines with J gene TRBJ1-5; D remains unclear. V shed 2 bases and J shed 2 bases, with 4 bases lying between them. Looked up from germline, CDR1 is MNHEY and CDR2 is SVGEGT. The CDR3 is made up of 13 amino acids. CDR3 DNA: TGTGCCAGCAGTTACCCAGGCAATCAGCCCCAGCATTTT. Residues: CASSYPGNQPQHF.

This clonotype was found a few times. The rearrangement joins TRBV6-1 to TRBJ2-5; D is undetermined. Germline V CDR1 and CDR2: MNHNS, SASEGT. The CDR3 extends over 14 amino acids. V was clipped by 9 bases and J by 4 bases, with 18 bases between them. The CDR3 DNA follows: TGTGCCAGTCCAAAAGGGCGCTGGAGAGAGACCCAGTACTTC. Residues: CASPKGRWRETQYF.

This sequence joins TRBV6-1 and TRBJ2-5; D is unresolved. V was trimmed by 5 bases and J by 11 bases, leaving 21 bases between them. The germline V gene has CDR1 MNHNS and CDR2 SASEGT. This CDR3 has 14 residues. CDR3 loop: CASSPRRNYNEQYF. The CDR3 DNA reads TGTGCCAGCAGTCCTCGCCGAAACTACAATGAGCAGTACTTC.

This clonotype was seen ten or more times. The genes are TRBV12-3 or TRBV12-4 and TRBJ2-1; 8 nucleotides line up with TRBD1. The J call may be in error: the DNA end matches TRBJ2-7 better. The CDR3 is 14 amino acids. As DNA, the CDR3 is TGTGCCAGCAAGGTCGGGACAGGACTTTACGAGCAGTACTTC. Its translation: CASKVGTGLYEQYF.